This record covers a single T cell receptor (beta chain). The germline gives CDR1 SGHRS, CDR2 YFSETQ. This CDR3 has 15 residues. V lost 6 bases to trimming and J lost 0 bases; unmatched junction nucleotides: 6. The library targeted TCRbeta and was prepared with unique molecular identifiers. TCRdb re-derived calls from the PCR reads in MiXCR, one entry per CDR3 protein. The repertoire holds about 410,000 distinct CDR3 sequences, with around 21% as singletons. The data derive from a study of T-cell reconstitution after alpha-beta-depleted transplantation in children. The specimen was PBMCs from the stem cell graft donor, collected from the stem cell graft. The chain combines TRBV5-1 with TRBJ2-3; 8 nucleotides match TRBD2. The TCR was taken from a human donor who donated a stem cell graft to a child with acute myeloid leukemia. DNA for the CDR3: TGCGCCAGCAATCTAGCGGGTCCTAGCACAGATACGCAGTATTTT. It encodes CASNLAGPSTDTQYF.